Sequencing of this T cell receptor beta chain was carried out in a study of blood T cell repertoires in COVID-19 (TCRdb year 2020). Notes on the research overall: Collaborator samples came from the United States, Italy and Spain and covered acute and convalescent phases of COVID-19. A de-identified subject ID, COVID-19 status, age in years and sex were almost always included in the sample metadata. Where available, HLA class I and class II types were obtained from metadata supplied by the sample provider rather than from assay-based typing. The material from the prospective study consisted of cDNA or gDNA derived from T cells, B-cell-depleted T cells, or PBMCs. A freely available public database, intended as a resource for researchers studying the immune response to SARS-CoV-2, is where the repertoires were released. The samples were drawn from two sources: the first 160 participants of the ongoing ImmuneRACE study, and 1,254 subjects contributed by 6 global collaborators. Deeply sampled blood TCRbeta repertoires from subjects exposed to, actively infected with, or recovered from COVID-19 were included in the dataset.

Participants in the prospective study were enrolled through a virtual design, were aged roughly 18 to 100 years, and lived in 24 United States geographic areas. To assign participants to cohorts, the prospective study relied on clinical history that participants themselves reported in a screening survey and a study questionnaire. For ImmuneRACE Cohort 3, a participant was defined as recovered based on two consecutive negative NP/OP PCR tests, clearance by a healthcare professional, or resolution of symptoms. Mobile phlebotomists in the prospective study collected whole blood, serum and a nasopharyngeal or oropharyngeal swab from every participant. Over an approximately 2-month period, participants in the prospective study had the option of providing additional blood draws and questionnaires. Before DNA extraction, prospective study blood samples were shipped either frozen or at room temperature.

The paper's findings and limits, for the study overall: Clinical and demographic metadata were provided uncurated, with the amount varying by source and participant.

TCRbeta CDR3 regions were amplified from genomic DNA by means of the immunoSEQ Assay, a bias-controlled multiplex PCR. The authors' pipeline ran thus. Nucleated cell counts per sample were estimated from amplification of reference gene primers within the assay. Sequence reads were collapsed and filtered to measure the absolute abundance of every unique TCRbeta CDR3 rearrangement. For each sample, productive Simpson clonality was calculated as the square root of Simpson's diversity index across productive rearrangements. Imported from immuneACCESS, the table was reduced by TCRdb to in-frame sequences with V and J called. These copies leave out some clones; in studies compared against another copy, an unresolved V gene accounts for under half, and the cause of the remainder is not known. That table furnishes V, J and clone size, whereas the DNA furnished D and trimming. In all, the sample holds approximately 490,000 clones, and about 85% of those were seen once. Of the sample, 6.5% to 8.5% is held by the ten largest clones.

The CDR3, cysteine through phenylalanine, is 16 amino acids long. Only CDR3 DNA is held: 48 bases, read in frame from base 1. From a lookup of the germline V gene (reference sequence), CDR1 and CDR2 are SGHNT and YYREEE. Trimming takes 2 bases from V and 5 bases from J, and the germline ends sit 14 bases apart. In regard to this clone: The antigen this receptor binds is unknown. No clone much larger than this one lies a single base away; base qualities are absent.

The rearranged chain carries TRBV5-4 and TRBJ1-6, and perhaps TRBD1 as D gene, on 5 matching bases. This clonotype originated in a woman aged 60 to 75 who had recovered from COVID-19. The sample consisted of PBMCs or T cells enriched from blood (not recorded which). The DNA sequence follows: TGTGCCAGCAGCTTCGACAGTTCCCCGAATAATTCACCCCTCCACTTT. This encodes CASSFDSSPNNSPLHF.